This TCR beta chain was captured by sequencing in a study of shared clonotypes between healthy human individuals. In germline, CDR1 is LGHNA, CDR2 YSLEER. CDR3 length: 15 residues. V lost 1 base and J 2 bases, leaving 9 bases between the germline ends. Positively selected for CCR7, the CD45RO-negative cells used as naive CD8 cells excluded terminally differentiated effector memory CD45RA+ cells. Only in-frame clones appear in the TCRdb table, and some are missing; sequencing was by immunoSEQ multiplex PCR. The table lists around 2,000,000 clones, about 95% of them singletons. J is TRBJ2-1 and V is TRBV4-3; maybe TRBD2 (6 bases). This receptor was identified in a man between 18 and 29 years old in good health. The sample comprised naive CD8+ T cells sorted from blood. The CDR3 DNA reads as TGCGCCAGCAGCCAAGGGAGGGCTACCTACAATGAGCAGTTCTTC. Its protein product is CASSQGRATYNEQFF.